This note documents a single TCR beta chain sequence. Building the TCR beta libraries relied on iRepertoire HTBI primers, and CDR3 regions underwent Arm-PCR. Each CDR3 protein is one row after TCRdb ran MiXCR on the multiplex PCR reads. In the table there are 400,000 or so distinct CDR3 sequences, about a quarter of which are singletons. This sample was taken from a study of regulatory T cells in long-lasting Graves disease. The time point is: persistent/refractory GD, antithyroid drugs over 5 years with positive TRAb. RNA extracted from PBMCs served as the sequencing template. The V and J ends lost 0 bases and 4 bases respectively, with 20 bases between them. CDR1 and CDR2 from the germline V gene are SGHRS and YFSETQ. The CDR3 runs 18 residues.

The clonotype comes from a female donor with Graves disease. Sequences were derived from peripheral blood mononuclear cells (PBMCs), sampled when the disease was refractory, from a patient treated with antithyroid drugs. This chain links TRBV5-1 with TRBJ1-3, with a tentative D call TRBD1 (5 bases). The DNA of the CDR3 is TGCGCCAGCAGCTTGGAGCCCGGACACAAGTACGCCGGAAACACCATATATTTT. It codes for CASSLEPGHKYAGNTIYF.